This T cell receptor (beta chain) was identified in a study of T cells after yellow fever vaccination. Overall study context: When fractions had low cell numbers, they were prepared with SMART-Seq v4 Ultra Low Input. General study results and limits: Researchers cautioned that FACS-sorted repertoires could harbor abundant clonotypes contaminating from the bulk population. Re-detected after boosting: most primary clones, 95% to 98% of CD4 and 88% of CD8.

MiXCR, applied by TCRdb to the 5' RACE reads, yields one record per CDR3 protein. The data hold almost 600,000 distinct CDR3 sequences, with 13% observed a single time. CDR1 is SGHRS, CDR2 YFSETQ, per germline. Trimming stripped 4 bases from V and 0 bases from J, with 14 bases between. This CDR3 has 16 residues. Details on this clonotype: What it recognizes is unknown.

This clonotype was sampled from a man aged 25-45 years who received the YFV17D yellow fever vaccine. The source material was PBMCs, sampled on the day of the yellow fever booster vaccination. This rearrangement joins TRBV5-1 to TRBJ2-4, with D possibly matching TRBD1 (5 bases). This CDR3 is CASSLQVDLAKNIQYF. The CDR3 DNA reads as TGCGCCAGCAGCCTACAGGTCGATCTAGCCAAAAACATTCAGTACTTC. The full variable domain, with the rest looked up from reference TRBV5-1 and TRBJ2-4, is KAGVTQTPRYLIKTRGQQVTLSCSPISGHRSVSWYQQTPGQGLQFLFEYFSETQRNKGNFPGRFSGRQFSNSRSEMNVSTLELGDSALYLCASSLQVDLAKNIQYFGAGTRLSVL.